This T cell receptor beta chain was captured by sequencing in a study of vaccination and CD4 T cells after COVID-19. On the study more broadly: Nasal swab PCR had shown SARS-CoV-2 positivity in the convalescent patients (under ten mild cases, one severe case).

V was shortened by 1 base and J by 8 bases, with 14 bases between the two germline ends. CDR3 length: 14 residues. Germline values: CDR1 DFQATT, CDR2 SNEGSKA (reference sequence). As to treatment: roughly 10-day PBMC culture with coronavirus spike peptide pools or control peptides (ViraFEST assay). ViraFEST sequenced TCRs after peptide-pool expansion of antigen-specific T cells. Oncomine TCR Beta short-read sequencing was applied to DNA from cultured CD4+ T cells. Genomic DNA was isolated from CD4+ T cells that had been cultured. Each CDR3 protein is one row after TCRdb ran MiXCR on the PCR reads. The sample lists 20,000 or so distinct CDR3 sequences, about 50% occurring once. Comment on this clonotype: The antigen remains undetermined.

The chain uses TRBV20-1 and TRBJ1-4, with D perhaps matching TRBD1 (5 bases). Sequencing used CD4+ T cells from blood, cultured in vitro, obtained after SARS-CoV-2 vaccination. This receptor was identified in a human donor who had recovered from COVID-19. CDR3 bases: TGCAGTGCTAGAGGGGGGGTCCTTCGGGAAAAACTGTTTTTT. It specifies CSARGGVLREKLFF.